This T cell receptor (beta chain) came from a study of shared clonotypes between healthy human individuals (dated by TCRdb to about 2020). For context, the study as a whole: Three men and two women, aged 18 to 49 years, made up the cohort. For each donor, three plates each were used for CD4 naive and CD4 memory, two plates were used for CD8 naive, and one plate was used for CD8 memory. To estimate repertoire size and how much clonotype sharing occurs between individuals, the study deeply sequenced the blood TCR repertoires of five healthy adults. Different laboratories and diverse techniques were used to prepare libraries and sequence TCR repertoires, to increase sequencing depth and limit assay-specific biases. Between about 0.8 and 9 billion PBMCs per donor were obtained by leukapheresis. Study-wide findings and limitations: Rarefaction of sorted-subset datasets indicated incomplete sequencing despite the large sequencing depth. Naive subsets generally had larger estimated clonotype richness than memory subsets. Around 5.4% of naive CD4, roughly 3.5% of naive CD8, 2.3% of memory CD4, and approximately 0.4% of memory CD8 clonotypes were shared across four donors. Based on pairwise subsampling, the degree of clonotype sharing among donors was expected to be affected by sequencing depth. Sampling was restricted to blood, and TCR repertoires in tissues likely differ from the TCR repertoires found in blood. The small number of donors limited the genetic and exposure-history diversity represented. Compared with non-shared clonotypes, the clonotypes found in all four sorted-subset donors had higher generation probabilities.

Donors were healthy HIV-negative adults with no recently reported acute infections or vaccinations. Every donor was a Caucasian adult residing in Nashville, Tennessee, USA. Magnetic negative selection was used to enrich CD4+ T cells, after which naive cells were positively selected on CD45RA and the negative fraction became the memory subset. Blood was collected by leukapheresis, and PBMCs were isolated by Ficoll-Histopaque density gradient centrifugation and then cryopreserved in liquid nitrogen vapor phase. Analytical flow cytometry was used to check the purity and quantity of every magnetically sorted T cell population. Genomic DNA was isolated from every sorted fraction and measured by UV absorbance on a Nanodrop 2000c. Turning to this clone: Its antigen is unknown. The sample holds no much larger clone one base away, and base qualities are not on file.

Using the deep immunoSEQ assay, multiplex PCR amplified TCR CDR3 regions from genomic DNA. Genomic DNA extracted from each cell subset was distributed evenly over all wells of several immunoSEQ 96-well plates, and each plate served as one replicate. For sorted subsets, roughly 190 ng of genomic DNA, equivalent to some 30,000 T cell genomes, went into each replicate PCR. Purified libraries were measured with a Qubit 3.0 fluorometer, size-checked on a Bioanalyzer 2100, and measured again with the KAPA Library Quantification kit. Every immunoSEQ 96-well plate was sequenced on a dedicated single-read 150-cycle Illumina NextSeq 550 flow cell. In the original analysis: Because only junctional sequences without quality scores were contained in the immunoSEQ output, filtering matching that applied to full-length reads could not be performed. To assign V/J genes and CDR3, sequences were annotated using PyIR, a Python wrapper for IgBLAST v1.9, with IMGT germline references. Reads were filtered out if the reads had weak V/J assignments (E-value above 1e-6), no CDR3, stop codons, out-of-frame junctions, or ambiguous translated residues. A V3J clonotype was defined by an identical inferred V gene, J gene, and CDR3 amino acid sequence. To compute the percentage overlap between repertoires, the number of shared unique clonotypes was divided by the size of the smaller repertoire. Repertoire richness was assessed with RTK rarefaction, the Chao1 estimator, and Recon v2.1 estimates of unobserved clonotypes. OLGA was used to compute generation probabilities for all TCRbeta clonotypes that the gDNA method yielded from a handful of donors. Drawn from immuneACCESS, this table holds only the in-frame rearrangements with V and J called that TCRdb kept. Clones are partly lost; checked studies trace under half to an unresolved V gene and leave the rest unexplained. That table gives V, J and clone size, and the DNA gave D and trimming. The sample table lists over a million clones, about four fifths of them with a count of one. Jointly, the top ten make up roughly 0.62% of the sample.

CDR1 and CDR2 are read off the germline V gene as MNHNS and SASEGT. Inclusive of the bounding cysteine and phenylalanine, the CDR3 is 18 residues long. Only the CDR3 portion is preserved as DNA: 54 bases, with reading frame beginning at the first base. The V end loses 4 bases and the J end loses 0 bases, and a stretch of 20 bases separates them. The specimen sequenced was memory CD4+ T cells from PBMCs. The cell subset or site label, as the study defines it: CD45RA-negative fraction. The TCR was taken from a man between 18 and 29 years old in good health. Some clones in this sample may be carry-over from other donors' samples. The V gene is TRBV6-1 and the J gene is TRBJ2-3; the D gene cannot be resolved reliably. The CDR3 is CASSGAFGSRSSTDTQYF. The sequence in DNA is TGTGCCAGCAGTGGCGCTTTTGGCAGCCGATCGAGCACAGATACGCAGTATTTT.